These 13 T cell receptor beta chains were all obtained from the same sample, sequenced in a study of cytotoxic CD8 clonotypes in ibrutinib-treated CLL. Using immunoSEQ multiplex PCR, the repertoire was profiled, and TCRdb retains in-frame clones only, with some absent. The sample yields 68,000 or so clones, approximately 70% seen once. The sample here was PBMCs, taken after 12 months of ibrutinib treatment. These receptors came from a human donor with chronic lymphocytic leukemia.

This clone was seen more than once but under ten times. The gene calls are TRBV10-3 and TRBJ1-4; D ambiguous. This CDR3 has 13 amino acids. Germline CDR1 reads ENHRY; CDR2 reads SYGVKD. Deletions cut 2 bases from V and 5 bases from J, with 6 bases between. The CDR3 coding sequence is TGTGCCATCAGTGAGCCCCGGAATGAAAAACTGTTTTTT. Translated: CAISEPRNEKLFF.

The chain couples TRBV9 to TRBJ1-3; 8 bases are a match to TRBD1. Germline V CDR1 and CDR2: SGDLS, YYNGEE. V shed 4 bases, J shed 4 bases, and the junction held 7 bases outside the gene matches. This CDR3 has 15 amino acids. CDR3 coding DNA: TGTGCCAGCAGCACCTCTCAGGGGGCCGGAAACACCATATATTTT. Translation: CASSTSQGAGNTIYF.

This clone has only one observation. The chain carries TRBV27 and TRBJ1-1; 7 nucleotides align to TRBD1. Germline CDR1 MNHEY, CDR2 SMNVEV (reference sequence). V trimming: 3 bases; J trimming: 4 bases; junction bases outside the gene matches: 5. This CDR3 spans 14 amino acids. Here the CDR3 reads CASSLTGLSTEAFF. The CDR3 region has the DNA TGTGCCAGCAGTTTGACAGGGTTAAGCACTGAAGCTTTCTTT.

This clone was counted only a few times. V gene TRBV7-3 combines with J gene TRBJ2-3, with D unresolved. The germline V and J ends were trimmed by 3 bases and 6 bases, with 10 bases remaining between them. The germline V gene encodes CDR1 SGHTA and CDR2 FQGTGA. CDR3 length: 13 amino acids. The CDR3 DNA sequence: TGTGCCAGCAGCTTTCCGGACCGCGATACGCAGTATTTT. Translation gives CASSFPDRDTQYF. Looking up the rest from reference TRBV7-3 and TRBJ2-3 gives the full variable domain: GAGVSQTPSNKVTEKGKYVELRCDPISGHTALYWYRQSLGQGPEFLIYFQGTGAADDSGLPNDRFFAVRPEGSVSTLKIQRTERGDSAVYLCASSFPDRDTQYFGPGTRLTVL.

The chain recombines TRBV9 with TRBJ2-5; tentatively, D is TRBD1 (6 bases). TRBJ2-7 explains the end of the DNA better; the J call may be wrong. CDR1 SGDLS and CDR2 YYNGEE come from the germline V gene. The CDR3 contains 15 residues. The CDR3 protein is CASSVGGGLRYEQYF. In nucleotides, the CDR3 is TGTGCCAGCAGCGTAGGAGGGGGTTTGAGATACGAGCAGTACTTC.

The chain links TRBV28 to TRBJ2-3; D call uncertain. Trimming stripped 2 bases from V and 2 bases from J, with 8 bases between. The CDR3 loop spans 14 amino acids. Germline lookup yields CDR1 MDHEN and CDR2 SYDVKM. CDR3 in DNA: TGTGCCAGCAGTTTACAGCCCCCCACAGATACGCAGTATTTT. Its protein product is CASSLQPPTDTQYF.

V is TRBV9 and J is TRBJ2-7, with 7 bases aligning to TRBD1. V was clipped by 4 bases and J by 3 bases; unmatched bases: 7. Germline assignment: CDR1 SGDLS and CDR2 YYNGEE. The CDR3 runs to 14 residues. The CDR3 DNA is TGTGCCAGCAGCCCCGGACAGGAGAGCTACGAGCAGTACTTC. Translating it yields CASSPGQESYEQYF.

This sequence joins TRBV5-1 and TRBJ2-1; 9 positions match TRBD2. Germline loops: CDR1 SGHRS, CDR2 YFSETQ. The CDR3 covers 16 residues. The V and J ends lost 3 bases and 0 bases, in that order; junction bases with no gene match: 4. The CDR3 DNA reads TGCGCCAGCAGCTCCAAAGCGGGGGGCTCCTACAATGAGCAGTTCTTC. As protein: CASSSKAGGSYNEQFF.

The chain has TRBV6-6 and TRBJ2-7, with D possibly called TRBD1 or TRBD2 (6 bases each). Trimming removed 6 bases from V and 0 bases from J, with 9 bases in between. Germline CDR1 and CDR2: MNHNY and SVGAGI (reference sequence). The length of the CDR3 is 13 residues. The CDR3 DNA reads as TGTGCCAGCAGGGAGGGGGGCTCCTACGAGCAGTACTTC. Encoded protein: CASREGGSYEQYF.

This clone was picked up a small number of times. DNA for the CDR3: TGTGCCAGCAGCTCCGGGACTAGCGGAGAGACCCAGTACTTC. It is translated as CASSSGTSGETQYF. This chain connects TRBV11-1 to TRBJ2-5; TRBD2 aligns across 11 bases. This CDR3 contains 14 residues. The trim removed 4 bases at V and 4 bases at J, leaving 2 bases unmatched. Per the germline V gene, CDR1 is SGHAT and CDR2 is FQDESV (reference sequence).

The V gene is TRBV4-3, the J gene TRBJ2-7; TRBD2 matches at 7 bases. The CDR3 loop spans 17 amino acids. Germline CDR1 reads LGHNA; CDR2 reads YSLEER. V was clipped by 0 bases and J by 0 bases; unmatched bases: 8. As DNA, the CDR3 is TGCGCCAGCAGCCAAGATAGGGACTATCCACTCTCCTACGAGCAGTACTTC. This codes for CASSQDRDYPLSYEQYF.

The chain recombines TRBV6-5 with TRBJ1-5; D call uncertain. Trimming pared 2 bases from V and 10 bases from J, leaving 12 bases between. Germline CDR1 and CDR2: MNHEY and SVGAGI. The CDR3 sequence is 13 residues long. The CDR3, as DNA: TGTGCCAGCAGTTACGGACGCGGTCAACCCCAGCATTTT. Translation gives CASSYGRGQPQHF.

The V call is TRBV6-6, the J call TRBJ1-1, with 7 bases matching TRBD1. CDR1 is MNHNY, CDR2 SVGAGI, per germline (reference sequence). The length of the CDR3 is 15 residues. V shed 5 bases and J 0 bases; nucleotides not matched to a gene: 6. CDR3 sequence reads: CASSTGTAMNTEAFF. The CDR3 nucleotides read TGTGCCAGCAGTACTGGGACAGCCATGAACACTGAAGCTTTCTTT.